The 4 T cell receptor beta chains presented below share a single source sample, sequenced in a study of blood T cell repertoires in COVID-19. Sequencing was performed with immunoSEQ multiplex PCR; in TCRdb, only in-frame clones are kept and a portion is missing. This sample has roughly 65,000 clones, with about 92% found just once. Sequences were obtained from peripheral blood. The receptor source for this set is a man aged 55 to 70 with acute or convalescent COVID-19.

The rearrangement links TRBV9 to TRBJ2-1, with TRBD2 matching over 8 bases. Germline V gene data show CDR1 as SGDLS and CDR2 as YYNGEE. The CDR3 is made up of 13 amino acids. With V trimmed by 3 bases and J by 10 bases, 6 bases remained unmatched. The CDR3 DNA reads as TGTGCCAGCAGCGCCCAACTAGCGGAAGAGCAGTTCTTC. It yields the protein CASSAQLAEEQFF.

The chain uses TRBV5-1 and TRBJ1-1; D not resolved. The germline gives CDR1 SGHRS, CDR2 YFSETQ. The ends were cut back, 5 bases at V and 7 bases at J, with 12 bases in the middle. The CDR3 runs 12 residues. The CDR3 sequence is CASSLPGIEAFF. The CDR3, as DNA: TGCGCCAGCAGTTTGCCGGGTATTGAAGCTTTCTTT.

The chain is built from TRBV14 and TRBJ2-7, with 9 bases matching TRBD1. The ends lost 1 base at V and 2 bases at J; junction bases unmatched: 3. The CDR3 runs 15 residues. Germline loops: CDR1 SGHDN, CDR2 FVKESK. The CDR3 protein is CASSQGQGVTYEQYF. The CDR3, as DNA: TGTGCCAGCAGCCAAGGACAGGGGGTTACCTACGAGCAGTACTTC.

The chain links TRBV19 to TRBJ2-7; D possibly corresponds to TRBD2 (6 bases). Germline-derived CDR1 and CDR2 are LNHDA and SQIVND (reference sequence). Trimming shortened V by 7 bases and J by 4 bases, and 20 bases separated the two germline ends. The CDR3 loop spans 15 amino acids. The CDR3 protein is CASKWRDSVRYEQYF. CDR3 in DNA: TGTGCCAGTAAATGGAGGGACTCTGTTCGGTACGAGCAGTACTTC.